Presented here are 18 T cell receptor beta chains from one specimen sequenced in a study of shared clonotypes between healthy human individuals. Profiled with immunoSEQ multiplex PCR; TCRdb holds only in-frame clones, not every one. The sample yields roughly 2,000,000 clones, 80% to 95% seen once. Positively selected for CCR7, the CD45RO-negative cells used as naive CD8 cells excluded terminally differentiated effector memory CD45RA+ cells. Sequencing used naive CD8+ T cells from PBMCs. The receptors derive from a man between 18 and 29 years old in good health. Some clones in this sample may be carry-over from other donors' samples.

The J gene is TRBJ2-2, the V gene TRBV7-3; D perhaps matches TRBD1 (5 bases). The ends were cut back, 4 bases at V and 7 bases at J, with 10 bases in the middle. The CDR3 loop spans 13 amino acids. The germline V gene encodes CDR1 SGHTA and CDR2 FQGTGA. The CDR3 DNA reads TGTGCCAGCAGCTCTCTAGGGGACGGGGAGCTGTTTTTT. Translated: CASSSLGDGELFF. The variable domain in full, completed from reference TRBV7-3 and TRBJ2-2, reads GAGVSQTPSNKVTEKGKYVELRCDPISGHTALYWYRQSLGQGPEFLIYFQGTGAADDSGLPNDRFFAVRPEGSVSTLKIQRTERGDSAVYLCASSSLGDGELFFGEGSRLTVL.

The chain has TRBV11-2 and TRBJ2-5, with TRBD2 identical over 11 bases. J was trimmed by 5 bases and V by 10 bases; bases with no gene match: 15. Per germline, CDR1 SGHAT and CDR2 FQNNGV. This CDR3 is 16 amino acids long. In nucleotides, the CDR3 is TGTGCCACACGAAGCTTGGGACTAGCGGTTGGGGAGACCCAGTACTTC. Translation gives CATRSLGLAVGETQYF.

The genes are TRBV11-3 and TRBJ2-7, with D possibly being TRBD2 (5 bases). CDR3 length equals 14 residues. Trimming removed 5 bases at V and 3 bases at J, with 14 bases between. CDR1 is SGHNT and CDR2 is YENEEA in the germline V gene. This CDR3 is CASSIRTGIYEQYF. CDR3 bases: TGTGCCAGCAGCATTCGGACGGGGATCTACGAGCAGTACTTC.

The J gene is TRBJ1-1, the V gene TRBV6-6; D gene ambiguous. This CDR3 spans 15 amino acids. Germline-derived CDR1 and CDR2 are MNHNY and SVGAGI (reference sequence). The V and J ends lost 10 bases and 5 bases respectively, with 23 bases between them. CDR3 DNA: TGTGCCACCTCGACACTCGGGATAGGTGGGACTGAAGCTTTCTTT. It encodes CATSTLGIGGTEAFF.

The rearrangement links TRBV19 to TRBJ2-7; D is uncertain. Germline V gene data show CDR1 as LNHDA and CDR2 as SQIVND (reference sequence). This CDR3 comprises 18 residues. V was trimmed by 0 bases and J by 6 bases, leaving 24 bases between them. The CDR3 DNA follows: TGTGCCAGTAGTATAGAAGTCCCTCCAAGTGCTTCGGTGCTCGAGCAGTACTTC. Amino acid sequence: CASSIEVPPSASVLEQYF.

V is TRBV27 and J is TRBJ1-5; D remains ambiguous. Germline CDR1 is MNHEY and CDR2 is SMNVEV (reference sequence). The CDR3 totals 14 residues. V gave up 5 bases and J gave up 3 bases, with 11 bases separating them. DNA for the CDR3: TGTGCCAGCAGTCCCCTTGGGTTCAATCAGCCCCAGCATTTT. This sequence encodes CASSPLGFNQPQHF.

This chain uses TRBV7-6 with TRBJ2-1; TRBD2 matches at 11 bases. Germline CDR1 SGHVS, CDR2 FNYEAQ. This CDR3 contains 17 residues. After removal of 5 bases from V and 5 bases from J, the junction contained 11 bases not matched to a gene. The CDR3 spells CASSGLAGAKTHNEQFF. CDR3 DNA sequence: TGTGCCAGCAGCGGACTAGCGGGTGCCAAGACCCACAATGAGCAGTTCTTC. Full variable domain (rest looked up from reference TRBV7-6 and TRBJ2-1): GAGVSQSPRYKVTKRGQDVALRCDPISGHVSLYWYRQALGQGPEFLTYFNYEAQQDKSGLPNDRFSAERPEGSISTLTIQRTEQRDSAMYRCASSGLAGAKTHNEQFFGPGTRLTVL.

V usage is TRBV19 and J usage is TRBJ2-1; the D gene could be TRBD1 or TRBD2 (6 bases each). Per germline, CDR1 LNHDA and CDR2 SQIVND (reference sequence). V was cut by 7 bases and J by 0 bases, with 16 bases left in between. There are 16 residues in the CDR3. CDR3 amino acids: CASKRGGGSSYNEQFF. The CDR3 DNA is TGTGCCAGTAAGAGAGGAGGGGGTAGCTCCTACAATGAGCAGTTCTTC.

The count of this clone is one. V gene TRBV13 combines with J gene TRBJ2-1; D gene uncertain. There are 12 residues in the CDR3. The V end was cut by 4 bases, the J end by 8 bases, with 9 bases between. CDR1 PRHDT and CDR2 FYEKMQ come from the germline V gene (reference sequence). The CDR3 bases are TGTGCCAGCAGCTCTCCTGGGGATGAGCAGTTCTTC. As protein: CASSSPGDEQFF.

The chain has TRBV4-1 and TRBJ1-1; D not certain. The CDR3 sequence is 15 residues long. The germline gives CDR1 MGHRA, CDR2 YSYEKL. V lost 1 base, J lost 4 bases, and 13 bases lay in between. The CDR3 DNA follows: TGCGCCAGCAGCCAAGTGGCGTCCCGGAGCACTGAAGCTTTCTTT. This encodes CASSQVASRSTEAFF.

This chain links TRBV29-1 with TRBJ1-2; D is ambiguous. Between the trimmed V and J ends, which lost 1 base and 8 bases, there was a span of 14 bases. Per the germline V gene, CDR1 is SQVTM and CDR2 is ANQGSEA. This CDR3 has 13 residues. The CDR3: CSVEAASRMGYTF. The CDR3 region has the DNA TGCAGCGTTGAAGCGGCCAGTCGTATGGGCTACACCTTC.

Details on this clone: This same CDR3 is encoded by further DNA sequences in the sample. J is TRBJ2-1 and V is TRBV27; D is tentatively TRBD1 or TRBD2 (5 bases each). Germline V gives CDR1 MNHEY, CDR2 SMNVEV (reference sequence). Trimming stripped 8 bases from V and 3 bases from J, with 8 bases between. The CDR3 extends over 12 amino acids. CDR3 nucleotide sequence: TGTGCCAGCGGGACGGGCTACAATGAGCAGTTCTTC. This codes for CASGTGYNEQFF.

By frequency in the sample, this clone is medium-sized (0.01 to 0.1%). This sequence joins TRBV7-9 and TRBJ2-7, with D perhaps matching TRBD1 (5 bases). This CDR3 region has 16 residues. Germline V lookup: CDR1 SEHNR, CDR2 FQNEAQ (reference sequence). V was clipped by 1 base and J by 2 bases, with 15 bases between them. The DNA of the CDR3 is TGTGCCAGCAGCTTAGAATATAGCTACAGGCCCTACGAGCAGTACTTC. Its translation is CASSLEYSYRPYEQYF.

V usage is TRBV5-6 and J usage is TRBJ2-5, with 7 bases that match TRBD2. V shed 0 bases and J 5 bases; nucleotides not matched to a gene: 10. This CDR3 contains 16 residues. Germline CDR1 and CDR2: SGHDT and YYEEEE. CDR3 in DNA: TGTGCCAGCAGCTTGGGCGGGAGCGGGATCGAGGAGACCCAGTACTTC. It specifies CASSLGGSGIEETQYF.

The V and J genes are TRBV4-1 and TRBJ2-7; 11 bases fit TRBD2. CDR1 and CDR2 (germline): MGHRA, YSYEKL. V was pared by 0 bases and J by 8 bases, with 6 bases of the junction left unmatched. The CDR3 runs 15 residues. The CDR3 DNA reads TGCGCCAGCAGCCAAGAAACTAGCGGGAGTAGAAAGCAGTACTTC. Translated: CASSQETSGSRKQYF.

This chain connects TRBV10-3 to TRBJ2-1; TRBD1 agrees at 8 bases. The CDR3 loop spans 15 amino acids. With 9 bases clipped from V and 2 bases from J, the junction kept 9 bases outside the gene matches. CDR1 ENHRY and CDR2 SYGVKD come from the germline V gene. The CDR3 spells CAMGPPGGPYNEQFF. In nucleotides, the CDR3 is TGTGCCATGGGGCCTCCAGGGGGCCCCTACAATGAGCAGTTCTTC.

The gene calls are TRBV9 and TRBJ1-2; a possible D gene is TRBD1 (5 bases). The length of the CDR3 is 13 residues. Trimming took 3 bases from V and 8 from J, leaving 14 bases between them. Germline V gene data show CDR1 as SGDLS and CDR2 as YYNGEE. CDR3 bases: TGTGCCAGCAGCGGCAGGGCCACTGCGGGCTACACCTTC. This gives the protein CASSGRATAGYTF.

The CDR3 reads CASSQGWRGPESSYNEQFF. In nucleotides, the CDR3 is TGTGCCAGCAGCCAAGGATGGCGGGGCCCCGAGAGCTCCTACAATGAGCAGTTCTTC. V gene TRBV4-2 combines with J gene TRBJ2-1; the D gene is possibly TRBD2 (6 bases). The V and J ends lost 1 base and 0 bases respectively, with 19 bases between them. CDR3 size: 19 residues. Germline lookup yields CDR1 LGHNA and CDR2 YNFKEQ.